This T cell receptor (beta chain) was found in a study of blood T cell repertoires in COVID-19. Cohort assignment relied on participant-reported clinical history. The method was immunoSEQ multiplex PCR; TCRdb's version includes in-frame clones alone and lacks a portion of them. The repertoire holds about 220,000 clones, with about nine tenths as singletons. The V gene's germline CDR1 is PRHDT and CDR2 FYEKMQ (reference sequence). V was trimmed by 3 bases and J by 1 base, leaving 6 bases between them. The CDR3 loop spans 13 amino acids. The sequenced material came from PBMCs or T cells enriched from blood (not recorded which). The TCR sequence derives from a woman in her twenties or thirties who had recovered from COVID-19. This chain uses TRBV13 with TRBJ1-1; no firm D call. This CDR3 reads CASSFSGNTEAFF. For the CDR3, the DNA is TGTGCCAGCAGCTTCTCAGGGAACACTGAAGCTTTCTTT.